This T cell receptor (beta chain) is from a study of patients and donors after allogeneic stem cell transplantation. TCRdb recomputed calls from the RT-PCR reads with MiXCR, one row per CDR3 protein. The table records over 130,000 distinct CDR3 sequences, about a third of them present only once. The sequence was obtained from a human donor who was either an allogeneic HSCT recipient or a stem cell or donor lymphocyte infusion donor (not recorded which). It is not recorded whose cells these are; they may come from a transplant donor. The sequencing input was blood, either unsorted or a sorted T cell fraction (not recorded which).

The chain's CDR3 is CASSSGEDSYNEQFF. For the CDR3, the DNA is TGCGCCAGTTCCAGCGGAGAGGACTCCTACAATGAGCAGTTCTTC. The V call is TRBV5-1, the J call TRBJ2-1; a weak D match, TRBD2 (5 bases). The V gene lost 8 bases and the J gene lost 0 bases, with 15 bases spanning the gap. This CDR3 has 15 residues. The germline gives CDR1 SGHRS, CDR2 YFSETQ.